These 8 T cell receptor beta chains share one sample of origin, sequenced in a study of identical twins. One entry per CDR3 protein results from TCRdb running MiXCR on the 5' RACE reads. The table lists about 240,000 distinct CDR3 sequences, 9.5% to 15% of them singletons, with 3.5% to 5% in the top ten. This same sample was also taken into another study, of yellow fever vaccine responses in identical twins.

The specimen was memory (CD45RO+) T cells sorted from blood. The receptors were gathered from a woman younger than 30 in good health.

This clonotype was observed many times. V usage is TRBV20-1 and J usage is TRBJ2-1; 11 bases align to TRBD2. Germline trimming cut 8 bases from V and 12 bases from J; bases unmatched to any gene: 12. Germline CDR1 reads DFQATT; CDR2 reads SNEGSKA (reference sequence). CDR3 size: 13 residues. The CDR3, as DNA: TGCAGTCCAGTAGCGGGGGGGCAAATCTGGCAGTTCTTC. Amino acids: CSPVAGGQIWQFF.

V and J are TRBV7-2 and TRBJ2-3; D gene uncertain. Trimming left V 5 bases short and J 2 bases short, with 14 bases between. The CDR3 runs 15 residues. The germline gives CDR1 SGHTA, CDR2 FQGNSA. The CDR3 DNA is TGTGCCAGCAGCCCAGGTTTAGGGAACACAGATACGCAGTATTTT. Its protein is CASSPGLGNTDTQYF.

This rearrangement joins TRBV3-1 to TRBJ2-7, with D hard to call. The CDR3 length is 15 residues. V lost 4 bases to trimming and J lost 0 bases, with 13 bases between them. Germline lookup yields CDR1 LGHDT and CDR2 YNNKEL (reference sequence). Here the CDR3 reads CASSLEDRFSYEQYF. CDR3 coding DNA: TGTGCCAGCAGCCTAGAGGATCGGTTCTCCTACGAGCAGTACTTC.

The V and J genes are TRBV6-2 or TRBV6-3 and TRBJ2-7; TRBD1 agrees at 7 bases. With 6 bases clipped from V and 3 bases from J, the junction kept 14 bases outside the gene matches. Germline V gene sequence: CDR1 MNHEY, CDR2 SVGEGT. The CDR3 runs to 16 residues. The CDR3 sequence is CASSWNLRDSIYEQYF. Here the CDR3 DNA reads TGTGCCAGCAGCTGGAACCTTAGGGACAGTATCTACGAGCAGTACTTC.

V gene TRBV18 combines with J gene TRBJ2-7; D ambiguous. Trimming shortened V by 1 base and J by 6 bases, and 16 bases separated the two germline ends. In germline, CDR1 is KGHSH, CDR2 LQKENI. This CDR3 contains 15 residues. In nucleotides, the CDR3 is TGTGCCAGCTCACCACGTGGGCTCCCAGCAAGCGAGCAGTACTTC. Amino acid sequence: CASSPRGLPASEQYF.

This clonotype has at least ten counts. V gene TRBV29-1 combines with J gene TRBJ2-7; D uncertain. The CDR3 consists of 12 residues. CDR1 is SQVTM and CDR2 is ANQGSEA in the germline V gene. Trimming cost V 4 bases and J 3 bases, with 10 bases left between them. As DNA, the CDR3 is TGCAGCGTTGTGGCAGGAAGCTACGAGCAGTACTTC. It yields the protein CSVVAGSYEQYF.

The chain couples TRBV28 to TRBJ1-4, with D unresolved. Germline V gene sequence: CDR1 MDHEN, CDR2 SYDVKM. The CDR3 covers 16 residues. V lost 6 bases to trimming and J lost 5 bases, with 19 bases between them. The DNA of the CDR3 is TGTGCCAGCAGCTTCCCAAACGGAGGGAGCAATGAAAAACTGTTTTTT. It specifies CASSFPNGGSNEKLFF.

This chain links TRBV6-2 or TRBV6-3 with TRBJ2-3; 14 nucleotides align to TRBD2. CDR3 size: 18 residues. The V segment lost 2 bases and the J segment 2 bases; nucleotides outside the gene matches: 6. Germline assignment: CDR1 MNHEY and CDR2 SVGEGT. CDR3 sequence (DNA): TGTGCCAGCAGTTACCCCCGACTAGCGGGAGGGCACACAGATACGCAGTATTTT. Translated, it gives CASSYPRLAGGHTDTQYF.